Listed here are 24 T cell receptor beta chains from one sample, sequenced in a study of cytomegalovirus exposure and HLA in healthy donors. PCR primers comprised 60 Vbeta and 13 Jbeta primers. Sequencing was performed with immunoSEQ multiplex PCR; in TCRdb, only in-frame clones are kept and a portion is missing. The sample consists of 100,000 to 150,000 clones, around 71% of them appearing once. The sequenced sample consisted of PBMCs. These receptors were taken from a woman in her fifties or sixties in good health and CMV-seropositive.

This chain links TRBV9 with TRBJ2-7; D possibly corresponds to TRBD2 (5 bases). Trimming shortened V by 3 bases and J by 3 bases, and 13 bases separated the two germline ends. Germline V gives CDR1 SGDLS, CDR2 YYNGEE. CDR3 length equals 14 residues. CDR3 in amino acids: CASSAVALDYEQYF. DNA of the CDR3: TGTGCCAGCAGCGCTGTAGCGTTGGACTACGAGCAGTACTTC. The variable domain in full, with the rest retrieved from reference TRBV9 and TRBJ2-7, is DSGVTQTPKHLITATGQRVTLRCSPRSGDLSVYWYQQSLDQGLQFLIQYYNGEERAKGNILERFSAQQFPDLHSELNLSSLELGDSALYFCASSAVALDYEQYFGPGTRLTVT.

This chain joins TRBV7-9 and TRBJ2-3; 9 bases match TRBD1. Germline V gene lookup returns CDR1 SEHNR and CDR2 FQNEAQ (reference sequence). V shed 5 bases, J shed 6 bases, and the junction held 6 bases outside the gene matches. CDR3 length equals 14 residues. CDR3 DNA sequence: TGTGCCAGCAGCCCTGACAGGGGGGAGGATACGCAGTATTTT. This gives the protein CASSPDRGEDTQYF.

The V call is TRBV6-5, the J call TRBJ2-7, with 7 bases matching TRBD1. CDR3 size: 15 residues. Germline CDR1 MNHEY, CDR2 SVGAGI. The ends lost 1 base at V and 4 bases at J; junction bases unmatched: 7. The CDR3 here is CASSYLLGRGYEQYF. The CDR3 region has the DNA TGTGCCAGCAGTTACTTGTTGGGCAGGGGGTACGAGCAGTACTTC.

The rearrangement joins TRBV27 to TRBJ1-6; tentatively, D is TRBD1 (6 bases). This CDR3 comprises 19 residues. Germline values: CDR1 MNHEY, CDR2 SMNVEV (reference sequence). Trimming pared 5 bases from V and 2 bases from J, leaving 22 bases between. The CDR3 here is CASSTSGTHGSAYNSPLHF. The CDR3, as DNA: TGTGCCAGCAGTACCTCCGGGACACATGGAAGCGCCTATAATTCACCCCTCCACTTT.

This clone was seen just once. The V and J genes are TRBV27 and TRBJ2-5; D may be TRBD1 (6 bases). The V gene lost 6 bases and the J gene lost 2 bases, with 13 bases spanning the gap. CDR3 length: 14 amino acids. In germline, CDR1 is MNHEY, CDR2 SMNVEV (reference sequence). CDR3 residues: CASSLTQGQETQYF. Written as DNA, the CDR3 is TGTGCCAGCAGCCTAACCCAGGGGCAAGAGACCCAGTACTTC.

The rearrangement joins TRBV9 to TRBJ2-5; D might be TRBD2 (6 bases). Germline V gene lookup returns CDR1 SGDLS and CDR2 YYNGEE. Trimming left V 3 bases short and J 4 bases short, with 10 bases between. CDR3 length: 13 amino acids. CDR3 DNA: TGTGCCAGCAGCGAGGGAGGTGGAGAGACCCAGTACTTC. Protein: CASSEGGGETQYF.

The rearrangement joins TRBV27 to TRBJ1-1; D is unclear. The germline gives CDR1 MNHEY, CDR2 SMNVEV (reference sequence). The length of the CDR3 is 14 residues. V shed 2 bases and J shed 5 bases, with 12 bases lying between them. The CDR3 DNA sequence: TGTGCCAGCAGTTTAGCGGGAGGAAATACTGAAGCTTTCTTT. Protein product: CASSLAGGNTEAFF.

This chain connects TRBV7-2 to TRBJ1-1; D gene unclear. The V gene lost 3 bases and the J gene lost 7 bases, with 6 bases spanning the gap. The CDR3 is 11 residues long. Per germline, CDR1 SGHTA and CDR2 FQGNSA. The CDR3 loop is CASSLLVEAFF. As DNA, the CDR3 is TGTGCCAGCAGCTTGCTAGTTGAAGCTTTCTTT.

The rearrangement joins TRBV10-3 to TRBJ1-4, with a weak D call TRBD1 (5 bases). V shed 10 bases and J shed 3 bases, with 21 bases lying between them. The germline V gene encodes CDR1 ENHRY and CDR2 SYGVKD. The CDR3 sequence is 16 residues long. CDR3 loop: CATGGINGGSNEKLFF. CDR3 sequence (DNA): TGTGCCACCGGGGGGATTAACGGGGGTTCTAATGAAAAACTGTTTTTT.

This clone was counted between two and nine times. The chain has TRBV11-1 and TRBJ1-3; TRBD1 agrees at 7 bases. Germline CDR1 reads SGHAT; CDR2 reads FQDESV (reference sequence). J was trimmed by 2 bases and V by 4 bases; bases with no gene match: 5. The CDR3 totals 15 residues. Written as DNA, the CDR3 is TGTGCCAGCAGCTCGGCCGGGACAGCTGGAAACACCATATATTTT. Encoded protein: CASSSAGTAGNTIYF.

The chain is built from TRBV6-5 and TRBJ1-1; TRBD1 is a possible D gene (6 bases). The CDR3 is 14 amino acids. Germline values: CDR1 MNHEY, CDR2 SVGAGI. The V gene lost 11 bases and the J gene lost 6 bases, with 22 bases spanning the gap. The DNA of the CDR3 is TGTGCCGCTGGGGACACACAAAGGGTCGCTGAAGCTTTCTTT. Its protein product is CAAGDTQRVAEAFF.

This clone has just a few counts. The rearrangement uses TRBV6-5 and TRBJ2-5, with 9 bases aligning to TRBD1. Germline trimming cut 6 bases from V and 1 base from J; bases unmatched to any gene: 6. Germline V gene sequence: CDR1 MNHEY, CDR2 SVGAGI. CDR3 length equals 15 residues. The DNA for the CDR3 is TGTGCCAGCAGCCGACCGACAGGGGGCCAAGAGACCCAGTACTTC. The encoded protein is CASSRPTGGQETQYF.

The J gene is TRBJ2-5, the V gene TRBV19; D perhaps matches TRBD2 (6 bases). The germline V gene encodes CDR1 LNHDA and CDR2 SQIVND (reference sequence). V was shortened by 5 bases and J by 4 bases, with 23 bases between the two germline ends. The CDR3 sequence is 17 residues long. In nucleotides, the CDR3 is TGTGCCAGTAGTCCGATGGGAGGACTCGCATATCGAGAGACCCAGTACTTC. Protein product: CASSPMGGLAYRETQYF.

This chain connects TRBV30 to TRBJ2-2; TRBD1 agrees at 7 bases. Per germline, CDR1 GTSNPN and CDR2 SVGIG (reference sequence). J gave up 5 bases and V 8 bases, and 5 bases lay outside the gene matches. The CDR3 totals 12 residues. DNA of the CDR3: TGTGCCCGGTACAGGGGAACCGGGGAGCTGTTTTTT. Residues: CARYRGTGELFF.

The V gene is TRBV19, the J gene TRBJ1-5, with 7 bases identical to TRBD1. The ends lost 5 bases at V and 0 bases at J; junction bases unmatched: 10. Germline assignment: CDR1 LNHDA and CDR2 SQIVND (reference sequence). CDR3 size: 17 residues. CDR3 nucleotides: TGTGCCAGTAGTCCGAAGGACAGGACCTATAGCAATCAGCCCCAGCATTTT. Amino acid sequence: CASSPKDRTYSNQPQHF. Using reference TRBV19 and TRBJ1-5 for the parts outside the CDR3, the full variable domain is DGGITQSPKYLFRKEGQNVTLSCEQNLNHDAMYWYRQDPGQGLRLIYYSQIVNDFQKGDIAEGYSVSREKKESFPLTVTSAQKNPTAFYLCASSPKDRTYSNQPQHFGDGTRLSIL.

The rearrangement joins TRBV5-1 to TRBJ1-1, with D uncertain. Germline loops: CDR1 SGHRS, CDR2 YFSETQ. This CDR3 is 15 amino acids long. V was pared by 4 bases and J by 0 bases, with 13 bases between. Here the CDR3 DNA reads TGCGCCAGCAGCGCGGCGGCTTCCGTGAACACTGAAGCTTTCTTT. Amino acid sequence: CASSAAASVNTEAFF.

This chain links TRBV18 with TRBJ1-3; 7 nucleotides line up with TRBD1. V was pared by 8 bases and J by 2 bases, with 3 bases of the junction left unmatched. The CDR3 is 13 residues long. The germline CDR1 and CDR2 sequences are KGHSH and LQKENI. CDR3 nucleotides: TGTGCCAGCCAGGGGGGCCCTGGAAACACCATATATTTT. Its translation: CASQGGPGNTIYF.

CDR3: CASSYWTGGSYEQYF. DNA for the CDR3: TGTGCCAGCAGTTACTGGACAGGGGGCTCCTACGAGCAGTACTTC. The chain uses TRBV6-5 and TRBJ2-7; 10 nucleotides line up with TRBD1. CDR1 and CDR2 from the germline V gene are MNHEY and SVGAGI. The CDR3 sequence is 15 residues long. V gave up 1 base and J gave up 0 bases; unmatched junction bases: 0.

The V gene is TRBV5-1, the J gene TRBJ2-7, with a possible D match to TRBD1 (6 bases). The CDR3 has 15 residues. The V end was cut by 2 bases, the J end by 1 base, with 13 bases between. Germline assignment: CDR1 SGHRS and CDR2 YFSETQ. The CDR3 protein is CASSFANRESYEQYF. The CDR3 DNA sequence: TGCGCCAGCAGCTTCGCCAACAGGGAGTCCTACGAGCAGTACTTC. Using reference TRBV5-1 and TRBJ2-7 for the parts outside the CDR3, the full variable domain is KAGVTQTPRYLIKTRGQQVTLSCSPISGHRSVSWYQQTPGQGLQFLFEYFSETQRNKGNFPGRFSGRQFSNSRSEMNVSTLELGDSALYLCASSFANRESYEQYFGPGTRLTVT.

CDR3 loop: CASSLSTGSDAYEQYF. The CDR3 nucleotides read TGCGCCAGCAGCTTGTCGACAGGATCCGACGCTTACGAGCAGTACTTC. The chain uses TRBV5-1 and TRBJ2-5; perhaps TRBD1 as D (6 bases). The DNA matches TRBJ2-7 better at its end, which makes the J call doubtful. CDR1 and CDR2 (germline): SGHRS, YFSETQ. The CDR3 totals 16 residues.

The V call is TRBV5-1, the J call TRBJ2-1, with TRBD1 identical over 11 bases. The trim removed 4 bases at V and 9 bases at J, leaving 9 bases unmatched. Germline V gene sequence: CDR1 SGHRS, CDR2 YFSETQ. The CDR3 totals 15 residues. The CDR3 loop reads CASSRGQGADGEQFF. The DNA of the CDR3 is TGCGCCAGCAGCCGCGGACAGGGGGCGGACGGTGAGCAGTTCTTC.

The rearrangement uses TRBV9 and TRBJ1-6; tentatively, D is TRBD1 (5 bases). Per the germline V gene, CDR1 is SGDLS and CDR2 is YYNGEE. Trimming took 1 base from V and 9 from J, leaving 11 bases between them. The CDR3 consists of 14 residues. Written as DNA, the CDR3 is TGTGCCAGCAGCGTAACAGGTCCGGGTTCACCCCTCCACTTT. Translating it yields CASSVTGPGSPLHF. The full variable domain, its missing parts supplied by reference TRBV9 and TRBJ1-6, is DSGVTQTPKHLITATGQRVTLRCSPRSGDLSVYWYQQSLDQGLQFLIQYYNGEERAKGNILERFSAQQFPDLHSELNLSSLELGDSALYFCASSVTGPGSPLHFGNGTRLTVT.

This clone was recorded a few times. The chain is built from TRBV4-1 and TRBJ2-7; D gene unclear. V was pared by 0 bases and J by 1 base, with 13 bases between. Germline loops: CDR1 MGHRA, CDR2 YSYEKL. The CDR3 consists of 16 residues. Here the CDR3 DNA reads TGCGCCAGCAGCCAAGATTGGCCAGGTAGTTCCTACGAGCAGTACTTC. It translates to CASSQDWPGSSYEQYF.

The chain couples TRBV19 to TRBJ1-2; TRBD1 is a possible D gene (5 bases). V was cut by 6 bases and J by 3 bases, with 8 bases left in between. Germline CDR1 and CDR2: LNHDA and SQIVND (reference sequence). The CDR3 consists of 12 residues. The CDR3 bases are TGTGCCAGTAGGCAAGGGGACTATGGCTACACCTTC. It codes for CASRQGDYGYTF.